Sequencing of this TCR beta chain was carried out in a study of shared clonotypes between healthy human individuals. Memory CD4+ cells were the fraction left after CD45RA+ naive selection. The CDR3 extends over 15 amino acids. Trimming took 5 bases from V and 4 from J; bases not matched to a gene: 8. Germline V lookup: CDR1 MDHEN, CDR2 SYDVKM. In the original analysis: ImmunoSEQ output held junction-only sequences without quality scores, so filtering differed. The protocol was immunoSEQ multiplex PCR, while the TCRdb copy is restricted to in-frame clones and leaves out a portion. The V and J calls and the clone size are those of that table, but D and trimming were determined from the DNA. This sample has under 650,000 clones, with approximately 95% found just once.

This TCR was sampled from a woman in her 30s in good health. Sequenced: naive CD4+ T cells sorted from blood. Subset meaning: CD45RA+ positively selected. J is TRBJ2-7 and V is TRBV28; TRBD1 matches 10 bases. The CDR3 spells CASSDPGQGRYEQYF. In DNA form, the CDR3 reads TGTGCCAGCAGTGATCCGGGACAGGGGAGGTACGAGCAGTACTTC.